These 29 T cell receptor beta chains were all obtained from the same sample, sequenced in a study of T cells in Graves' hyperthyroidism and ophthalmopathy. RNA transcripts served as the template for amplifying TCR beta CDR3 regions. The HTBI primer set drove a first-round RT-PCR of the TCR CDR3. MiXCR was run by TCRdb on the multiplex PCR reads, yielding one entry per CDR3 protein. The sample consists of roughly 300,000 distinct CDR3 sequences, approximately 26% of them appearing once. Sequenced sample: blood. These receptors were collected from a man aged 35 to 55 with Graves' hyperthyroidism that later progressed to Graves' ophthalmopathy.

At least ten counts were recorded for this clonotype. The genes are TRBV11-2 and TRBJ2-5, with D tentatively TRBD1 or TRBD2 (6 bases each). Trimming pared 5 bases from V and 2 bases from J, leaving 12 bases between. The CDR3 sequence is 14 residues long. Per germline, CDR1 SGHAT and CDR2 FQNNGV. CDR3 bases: TGTGCCAGCAGCCCCCCGGGGGCTCAAGAGACCCAGTACTTC. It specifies CASSPPGAQETQYF.

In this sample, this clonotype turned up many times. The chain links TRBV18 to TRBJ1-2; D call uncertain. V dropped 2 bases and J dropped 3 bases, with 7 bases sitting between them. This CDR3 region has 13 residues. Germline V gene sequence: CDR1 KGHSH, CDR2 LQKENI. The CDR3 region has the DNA TGTGCCAGCTCACCAGATCAGGACTATGGCTACACCTTC. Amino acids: CASSPDQDYGYTF.

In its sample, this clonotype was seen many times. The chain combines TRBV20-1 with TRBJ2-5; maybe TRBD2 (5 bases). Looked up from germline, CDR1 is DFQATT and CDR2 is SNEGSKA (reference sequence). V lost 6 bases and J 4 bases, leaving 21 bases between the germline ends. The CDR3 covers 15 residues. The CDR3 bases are TGCAGTGCAACAGAGGGTTCCAGGCCCCGAGAGACCCAGTACTTC. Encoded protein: CSATEGSRPRETQYF.

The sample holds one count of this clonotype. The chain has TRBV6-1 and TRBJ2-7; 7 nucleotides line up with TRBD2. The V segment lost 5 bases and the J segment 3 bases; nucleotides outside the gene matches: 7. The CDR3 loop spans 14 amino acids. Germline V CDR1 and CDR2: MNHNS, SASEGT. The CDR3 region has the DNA TGTGCCAGCAGTACCCTAGCGGAGTTCTACGAGCAGTACTTC. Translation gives CASSTLAEFYEQYF.

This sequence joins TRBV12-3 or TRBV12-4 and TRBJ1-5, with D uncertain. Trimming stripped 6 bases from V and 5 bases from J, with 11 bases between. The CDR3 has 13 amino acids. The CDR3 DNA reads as TGTGCCAGCAGGCCCCCCGGGGATCAGCCCCAGCATTTT. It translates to CASRPPGDQPQHF.

CDR3 DNA: TGTGCCAGCTCGGAAAGGGACAGGTACTACGAGCAGTACTTC. Its translation is CASSERDRYYEQYF. The rearrangement uses TRBV18 and TRBJ2-7; 8 positions agree with TRBD1. The CDR3 runs 14 residues. After removal of 6 bases from V and 3 bases from J, the junction contained 7 bases not matched to a gene. Per germline, CDR1 KGHSH and CDR2 LQKENI.

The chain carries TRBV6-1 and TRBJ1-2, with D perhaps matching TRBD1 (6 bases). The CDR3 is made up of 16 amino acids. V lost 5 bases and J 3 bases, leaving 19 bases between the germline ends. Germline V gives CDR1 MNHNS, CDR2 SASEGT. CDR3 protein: CASSRRDPGVDYGYTF. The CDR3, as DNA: TGTGCCAGCAGTCGGCGCGACCCAGGGGTGGACTATGGCTACACCTTC.

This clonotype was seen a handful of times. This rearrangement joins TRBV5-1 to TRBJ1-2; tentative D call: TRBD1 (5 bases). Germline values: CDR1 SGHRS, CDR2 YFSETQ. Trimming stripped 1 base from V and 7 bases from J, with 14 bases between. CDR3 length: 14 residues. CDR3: CASSLSRARAGYTF. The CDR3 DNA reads TGCGCCAGCAGCTTGAGCAGGGCCCGGGCTGGCTACACCTTC.

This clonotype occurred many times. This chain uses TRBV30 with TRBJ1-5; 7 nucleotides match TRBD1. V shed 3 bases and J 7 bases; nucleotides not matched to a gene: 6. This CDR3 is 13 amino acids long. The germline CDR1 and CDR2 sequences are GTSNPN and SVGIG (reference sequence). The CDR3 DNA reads TGTGCCTGGAGCCCGACAGGGTACCAGCCCCAGCATTTT. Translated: CAWSPTGYQPQHF.

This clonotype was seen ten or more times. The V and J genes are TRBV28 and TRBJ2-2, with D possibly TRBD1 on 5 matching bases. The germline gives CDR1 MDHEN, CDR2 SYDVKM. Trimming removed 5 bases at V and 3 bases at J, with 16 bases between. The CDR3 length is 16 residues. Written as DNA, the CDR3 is TGTGCCAGCAGTCCGACCCCAGGGTGGGACACCGGGGAGCTGTTTTTT. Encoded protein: CASSPTPGWDTGELFF. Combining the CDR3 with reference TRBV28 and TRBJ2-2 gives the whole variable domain DVKVTQSSRYLVKRTGEKVFLECVQDMDHENMFWYRQDPGLGLRLIYFSYDVKMKEKGDIPEGYSVSREKKERFSLILESASTNQTSMYLCASSPTPGWDTGELFFGEGSRLTVL.

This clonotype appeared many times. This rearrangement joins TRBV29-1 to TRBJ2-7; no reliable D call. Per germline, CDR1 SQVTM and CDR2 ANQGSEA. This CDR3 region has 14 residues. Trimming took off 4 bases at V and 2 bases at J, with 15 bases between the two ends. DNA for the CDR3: TGCAGCGTTGTGGGATCAGCTCTTCCCTACGAGCAGTACTTC. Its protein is CSVVGSALPYEQYF.

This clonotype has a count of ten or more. CDR3 DNA: TGTGCCAGCAGAGACTGGGCAGGGGGGGCCTACGAGCAGTACTTC. Amino acid sequence: CASRDWAGGAYEQYF. The chain joins TRBV28 to TRBJ2-7; D assignment may be TRBD1 or TRBD2 (7 bases each). CDR1 is MDHEN and CDR2 is SYDVKM in the germline V gene. CDR3 length: 15 amino acids. V dropped 6 bases and J dropped 2 bases, with 17 bases sitting between them. The variable domain in full, with the rest retrieved from reference TRBV28 and TRBJ2-7, is DVKVTQSSRYLVKRTGEKVFLECVQDMDHENMFWYRQDPGLGLRLIYFSYDVKMKEKGDIPEGYSVSREKKERFSLILESASTNQTSMYLCASRDWAGGAYEQYFGPGTRLTVT.

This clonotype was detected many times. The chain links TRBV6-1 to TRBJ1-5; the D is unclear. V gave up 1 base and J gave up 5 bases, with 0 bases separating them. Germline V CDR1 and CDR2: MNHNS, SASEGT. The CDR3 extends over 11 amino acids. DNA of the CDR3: TGTGCCAGCAGTGAAGATCAGCCCCAGCATTTT. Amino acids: CASSEDQPQHF.

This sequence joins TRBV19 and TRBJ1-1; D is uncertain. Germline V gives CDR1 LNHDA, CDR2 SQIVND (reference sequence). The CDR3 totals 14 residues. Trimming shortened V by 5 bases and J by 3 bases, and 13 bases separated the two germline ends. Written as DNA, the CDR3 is TGTGCCAGTAGTGTCCGGGCGGGCGACACTGAAGCTTTCTTT. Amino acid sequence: CASSVRAGDTEAFF.

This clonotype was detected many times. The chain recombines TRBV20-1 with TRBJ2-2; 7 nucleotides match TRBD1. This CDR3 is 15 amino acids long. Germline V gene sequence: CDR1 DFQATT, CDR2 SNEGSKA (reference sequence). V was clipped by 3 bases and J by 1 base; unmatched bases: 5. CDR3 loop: CSASPGTVNTGELFF. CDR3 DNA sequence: TGCAGTGCTAGTCCCGGGACAGTGAACACCGGGGAGCTGTTTTTT.

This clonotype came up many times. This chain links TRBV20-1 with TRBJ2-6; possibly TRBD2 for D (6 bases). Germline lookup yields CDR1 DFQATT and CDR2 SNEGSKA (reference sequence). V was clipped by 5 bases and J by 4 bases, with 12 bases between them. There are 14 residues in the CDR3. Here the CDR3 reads CSAPRGRGANVLTF. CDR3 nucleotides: TGCAGTGCTCCCCGAGGGAGGGGGGCCAACGTCCTGACTTTC.

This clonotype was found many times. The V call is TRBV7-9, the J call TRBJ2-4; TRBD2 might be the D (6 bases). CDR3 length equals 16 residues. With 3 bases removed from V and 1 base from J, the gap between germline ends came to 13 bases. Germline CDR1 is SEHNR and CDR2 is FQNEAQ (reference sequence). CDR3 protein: CASSFQAGAAKNIQYF. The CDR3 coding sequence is TGTGCCAGCAGCTTCCAAGCGGGCGCGGCCAAAAACATTCAGTACTTC.

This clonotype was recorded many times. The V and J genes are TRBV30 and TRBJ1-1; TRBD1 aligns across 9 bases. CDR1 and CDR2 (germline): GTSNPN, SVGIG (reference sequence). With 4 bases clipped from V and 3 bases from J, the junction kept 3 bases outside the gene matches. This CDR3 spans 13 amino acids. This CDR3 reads CAWKGQGHTEAFF. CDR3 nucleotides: TGTGCCTGGAAGGGACAGGGACACACTGAAGCTTTCTTT.

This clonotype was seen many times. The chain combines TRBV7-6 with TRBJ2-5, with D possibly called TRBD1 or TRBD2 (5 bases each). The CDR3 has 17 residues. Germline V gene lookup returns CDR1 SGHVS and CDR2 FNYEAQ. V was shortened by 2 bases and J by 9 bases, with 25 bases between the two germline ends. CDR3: CASSLRGEYGQTGSQYF. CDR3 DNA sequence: TGTGCCAGCAGCTTACGAGGGGAGTACGGACAAACGGGGTCCCAGTACTTC.

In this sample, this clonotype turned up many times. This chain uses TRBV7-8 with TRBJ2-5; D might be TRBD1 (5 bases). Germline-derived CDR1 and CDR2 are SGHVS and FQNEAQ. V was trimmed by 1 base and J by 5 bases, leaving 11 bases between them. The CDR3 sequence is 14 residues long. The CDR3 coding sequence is TGTGCCAGCAGCTTAGGGCCCGCAGGGGAGACCCAGTACTTC. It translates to CASSLGPAGETQYF. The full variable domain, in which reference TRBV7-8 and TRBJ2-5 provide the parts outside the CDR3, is GAGVSQSPRYKVAKRGQDVALRCDPISGHVSLFWYQQALGQGPEFLTYFQNEAQLDKSGLPSDRFFAERPEGSVSTLKIQRTQQEDSAVYLCASSLGPAGETQYFGPGTRLLVL.

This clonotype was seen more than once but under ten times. DNA of the CDR3: TGTGCCAGCTCACCACTAGGGGAGGACTACAATGAGCAGTTCTTC. Translating it yields CASSPLGEDYNEQFF. This chain connects TRBV18 to TRBJ2-1; D is possibly TRBD2 (6 bases). The CDR3 length is 15 residues. Trimming pared 1 base from V and 3 bases from J, leaving 10 bases between. Germline V lookup: CDR1 KGHSH, CDR2 LQKENI.

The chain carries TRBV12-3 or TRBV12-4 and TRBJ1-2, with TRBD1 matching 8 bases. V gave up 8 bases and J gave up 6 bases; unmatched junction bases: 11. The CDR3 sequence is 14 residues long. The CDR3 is CASVIRRQGNGYTF. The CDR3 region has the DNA TGTGCCAGCGTTATCCGAAGACAGGGGAATGGCTACACCTTC.

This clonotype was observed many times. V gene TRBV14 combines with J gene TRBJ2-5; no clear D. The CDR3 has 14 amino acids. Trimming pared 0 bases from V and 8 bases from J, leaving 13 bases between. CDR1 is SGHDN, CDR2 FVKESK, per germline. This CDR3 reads CASSQDTNQGTQYF. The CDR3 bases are TGTGCCAGCAGCCAAGATACGAACCAAGGTACCCAGTACTTC.

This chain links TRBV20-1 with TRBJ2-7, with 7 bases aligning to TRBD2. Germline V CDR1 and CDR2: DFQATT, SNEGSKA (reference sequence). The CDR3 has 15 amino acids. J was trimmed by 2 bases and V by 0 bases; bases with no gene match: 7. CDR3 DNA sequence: TGCAGTGCTAGAGATGAAGGCGGGAGACCCTACGAGCAGTACTTC. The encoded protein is CSARDEGGRPYEQYF.

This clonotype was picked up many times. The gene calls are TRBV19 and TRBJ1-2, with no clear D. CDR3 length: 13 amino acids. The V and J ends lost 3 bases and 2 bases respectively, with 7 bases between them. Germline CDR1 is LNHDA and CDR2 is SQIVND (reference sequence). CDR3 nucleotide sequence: TGTGCCAGTAGTATTGGCGGGAACTATGGCTACACCTTC. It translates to CASSIGGNYGYTF. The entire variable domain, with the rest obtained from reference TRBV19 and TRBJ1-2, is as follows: DGGITQSPKYLFRKEGQNVTLSCEQNLNHDAMYWYRQDPGQGLRLIYYSQIVNDFQKGDIAEGYSVSREKKESFPLTVTSAQKNPTAFYLCASSIGGNYGYTFGSGTRLTVV.

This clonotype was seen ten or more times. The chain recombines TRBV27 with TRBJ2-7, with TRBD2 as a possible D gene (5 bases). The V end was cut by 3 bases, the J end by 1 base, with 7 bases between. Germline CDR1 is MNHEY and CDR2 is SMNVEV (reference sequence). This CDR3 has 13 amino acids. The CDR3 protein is CASSFRGSYEQYF. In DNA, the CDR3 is TGTGCCAGCAGTTTTCGGGGTTCCTACGAGCAGTACTTC.

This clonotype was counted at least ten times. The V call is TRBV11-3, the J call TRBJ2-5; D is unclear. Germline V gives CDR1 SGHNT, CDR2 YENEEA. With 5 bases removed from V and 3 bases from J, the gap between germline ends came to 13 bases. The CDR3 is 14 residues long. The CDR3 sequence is CASSPGDKKETQYF. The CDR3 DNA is TGTGCCAGCAGCCCCGGCGACAAGAAAGAGACCCAGTACTTC.

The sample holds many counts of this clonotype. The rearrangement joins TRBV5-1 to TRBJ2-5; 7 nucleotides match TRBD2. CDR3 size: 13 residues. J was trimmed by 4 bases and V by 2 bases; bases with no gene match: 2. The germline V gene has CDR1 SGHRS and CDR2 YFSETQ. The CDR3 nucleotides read TGCGCCAGCAGCTTTCTAGCGGTAGAGACCCAGTACTTC. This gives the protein CASSFLAVETQYF.

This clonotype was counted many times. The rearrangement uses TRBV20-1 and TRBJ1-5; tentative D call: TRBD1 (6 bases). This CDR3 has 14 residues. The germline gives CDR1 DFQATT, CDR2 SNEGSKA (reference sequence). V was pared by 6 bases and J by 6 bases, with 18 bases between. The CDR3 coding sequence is TGCAGTGCCAGGGAGGGGGGGGCTGGTCAGCCCCAGCATTTT. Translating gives CSAREGGAGQPQHF.